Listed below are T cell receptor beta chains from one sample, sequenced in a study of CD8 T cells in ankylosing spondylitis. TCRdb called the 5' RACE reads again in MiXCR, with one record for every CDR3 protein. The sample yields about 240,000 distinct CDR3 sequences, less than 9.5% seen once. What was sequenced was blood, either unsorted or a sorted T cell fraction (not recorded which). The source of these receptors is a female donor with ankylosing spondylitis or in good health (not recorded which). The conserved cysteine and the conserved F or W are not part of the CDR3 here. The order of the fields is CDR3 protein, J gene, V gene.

AVKTSGSKGWNEQF	TRBJ2-1	TRBV24-1
SAPLAGWETQY	TRBJ2-5	TRBV20-1
ASSFSTANGYT	TRBJ1-2	TRBV28
ASPPGLAGVNEQF	TRBJ2-1	TRBV12-3/TRBV12-4
ASSTDGWRSGEAF	TRBJ1-1	TRBV5-4
ASSRASSYNEQF	TRBJ2-1	TRBV4-3
ASSTSLYEQY	TRBJ2-7	TRBV25-1
ASSSFSRAGTTGELF	TRBJ2-2	TRBV11-3
ASSPTDSGYT	TRBJ1-2	TRBV19
ASSSDRGSYEQY	TRBJ2-7	TRBV6-1
ASKTRGRGNEQF	TRBJ2-1	TRBV5-1
ASSPYTPTDTQY	TRBJ2-3	TRBV7-9
SARDVAGSYEQY	TRBJ2-7	TRBV20-1
ASSDVATQSYYEQY	TRBJ2-7	TRBV7-8
ASRPWLAEPHNEQF	TRBJ2-1	TRBV21-1
ASSLTIGWTDTQY	TRBJ2-3	TRBV6-1
ASSSPIASRRGYEQY	TRBJ2-7	TRBV3-2
ASSVAPTSSYNEQF	TRBJ2-1	TRBV9
ASSQAAEVGKLF	TRBJ1-4	TRBV4-3
ASSLAGLETGELF	TRBJ2-2	TRBV12-3/TRBV12-4
ASSPAAFTDTQY	TRBJ2-3	TRBV5-1
SARESGRFLEQF	TRBJ2-1	TRBV20-1
ASSSPDMGQY	TRBJ2-3	TRBV5-4
ASSLQQTSSYEQY	TRBJ2-7	TRBV12-3/TRBV12-4
ASSLGVRTTNEKLF	TRBJ1-4	TRBV5-1
SVGGAGMGETQY	TRBJ2-5	TRBV29-1
ASSFVLRETQY	TRBJ2-5	TRBV28
ASSSSQETQY	TRBJ2-5	TRBV5-1
ASSYAGQTDTQY	TRBJ2-3	TRBV6-5
ASIPTSGLSYNEQF	TRBJ2-1	TRBV5-5
ASSHRQAGVYEQY	TRBJ2-7	TRBV7-2
ASATESTNEKLF	TRBJ1-4	TRBV6-5
ASSLDVNEQF	TRBJ2-1	TRBV12-3/TRBV12-4
ASSLVLGTRGAEQY	TRBJ2-7	TRBV5-5
ATSGPGLAGNNEQF	TRBJ2-1	TRBV24-1
ASSFDREETQY	TRBJ2-5	TRBV7-9
ASSRSQGVAEAF	TRBJ1-1	TRBV5-1
SALREGQETQY	TRBJ2-5	TRBV20-1
CALWTGYSNQPQH	TRBJ1-5	TRBV20-1
SARDSPRLAGERGQY	TRBJ2-7	TRBV20-1
ASITATNTGELF	TRBJ2-2	TRBV28